This is a list of T cell receptor beta chains from one sample in a study of beta chain features in type 1 diabetes. Here immunoSEQ multiplex PCR was the method, and the copy in TCRdb shows in-frame clones only, minus some. The sample has hundreds of thousands of clones; around 15% are singletons. Sequenced material: naive CD4+ T cells from blood. These receptors were collected from a young man in good health. The CDR3 runs from the conserved cysteine through the conserved F or W. The order of the fields is J gene, V gene, CDR3 protein.

J gene: TRBJ1-1
V gene: TRBV7-9
CDR3 protein: CASSLKGGTEAFF

J gene: TRBJ1-5
V gene: TRBV7-2
CDR3 protein: CASSLATGGVNQPQHF

J gene: TRBJ1-1
V gene: TRBV6-5
CDR3 protein: CASSREEAGRTAFF

J gene: TRBJ2-1
V gene: TRBV7-3
CDR3 protein: CASSSRRASSYNEQFF

J gene: TRBJ2-7
V gene: TRBV25-1
CDR3 protein: CASRGAGPYEQYF

J gene: TRBJ2-1
V gene: TRBV15
CDR3 protein: CATSSDLFVEQFF

J gene: TRBJ2-7
V gene: TRBV27
CDR3 protein: CASSTQGLAGGRSYEQYF

J gene: TRBJ2-3
V gene: TRBV7-2
CDR3 protein: CASSFARGMRTDTQYF

J gene: TRBJ1-2
V gene: TRBV14
CDR3 protein: CASSHRTGNGYTF

J gene: TRBJ2-4
V gene: TRBV29-1
CDR3 protein: CSGTGHGGKNIQYF

J gene: TRBJ2-1
V gene: TRBV29-1
CDR3 protein: CSVPFRASSYNEQFF

J gene: TRBJ2-7
V gene: TRBV4-3
CDR3 protein: CASSLIGGQGYEQYF

J gene: TRBJ1-5
V gene: TRBV28
CDR3 protein: CASSSQGAGDQPQHF

J gene: TRBJ1-1
V gene: TRBV7-8
CDR3 protein: CASSPLIEAFF

J gene: TRBJ2-7
V gene: TRBV13
CDR3 protein: CASSLDRLSLGEQYF

J gene: TRBJ1-2
V gene: TRBV13
CDR3 protein: CASSSRDRGRTF

J gene: TRBJ2-7
V gene: TRBV6-1
CDR3 protein: CASSTQGLGTREQYF

J gene: TRBJ2-7
V gene: TRBV2
CDR3 protein: CASSPTGGYEQYF

J gene: TRBJ1-2
V gene: TRBV19
CDR3 protein: CASSIGGTASNYGYTF